A selection of T cell receptor beta chains follows, all from one sample in a study of T cell repertoires in cytomegalovirus infection. Their antigens remain unidentified. TCRdb ran MiXCR on the reads and lists one entry per CDR3 protein. The table records 40,000 to 55,000 distinct CDR3 sequences, about a fifth of them present only once. This material consisted of CD8+ T cells from cultured PBMCs, taken from culture after CMV antigen stimulation. The source of these receptors is a human donor in good health (CMV status not recorded). Some clones in this sample may be carry-over from other donors' samples. Both conserved end residues are part of each CDR3. The order of the fields is D gene, J gene, V gene, clone size, CDR3 DNA, CDR3 protein. D genes are given only for firm matches. The size of a clone is reported for some rows only, either as once, few or many, or as a class for expanded clones.

.	TRBJ1-1	TRBV11-3	.	TGTGCCAGCAGCTTGGAACCGGGACAAGAAGCTTTCTTT	CASSLEPGQEAFF
.	TRBJ1-3	TRBV7-6	few	TGTGCCAGCAGCAGCCAGCCGGGGGGCTCTGGAAACACCATATATTTT	CASSSQPGGSGNTIYF
.	TRBJ2-1	TRBV7-3	.	TGTGCCAGCAGCTTAGGTGGGAGAGGGAATGAGCAGTTCTTC	CASSLGGRGNEQFF
TRBD2	TRBJ2-1	TRBV7-2	.	TGTGCCAGCAGCTTAGTATCAGCGGGGGTTAGCTCCTACAATGAGCAGTTCTTC	CASSLVSAGVSSYNEQFF
.	TRBJ2-1	TRBV7-9	many	TGTGCCAGCAGCCCGAAAGGCCTTTTCAATGAGCAGTTCTTC	CASSPKGLFNEQFF
.	TRBJ1-1	TRBV4-1	few	TGCGCCAGCAGCCAGTACAGTGAAGCTTTCTTT	CASSQYSEAFF
.	TRBJ2-5	TRBV15	.	TGTGCCACCAGCAGAGATTTGGCTAGGCAAGAGACCCAGTACTTC	CATSRDLARQETQYF
.	TRBJ1-4	TRBV4-3	.	TGCGCCAGCAGCCAAGGGAATGGACACCAAGGGGAAAAACTGTTTTTT	CASSQGNGHQGEKLFF
.	TRBJ2-5	TRBV2	.	TGTGCCAGTTCTATCCAAGAGACCCAGTACTTC	CASSIQETQYF
.	TRBJ2-1	TRBV27	few	TGTGCCAGCACCCCCTGGGACGCAGGGTGGGGGAATGAGCAGTTCTTC	CASTPWDAGWGNEQFF
.	TRBJ2-7	TRBV5-4	.	TGTGCCAGCAGCTTAGGGGGGGAGTACGAGCAGTACTTC	CASSLGGEYEQYF
TRBD1	TRBJ2-7	TRBV27	few	TGTGCCAGCAGTCCCGGACAGGGGAACGGCCGGGAGGTGGGCGAGCAGTACTTC	CASSPGQGNGREVGEQYF
.	TRBJ2-1	TRBV7-9	.	TGTGCCAGCAGCTTAGCCACTTCTTTGAATGAGCAGTTCTTC	CASSLATSLNEQFF
TRBD1	TRBJ2-7	TRBV7-6	few	TGTGCCAGCAGCATGCACAGGGGTCACGAGCAGTACTTC	CASSMHRGHEQYF
TRBD2	TRBJ2-3	TRBV7-2	.	TGTGCCAGCAGCTTAGAGCCCTCGGGCGGGGGGGCTTCAGATACGCAGTATTTT	CASSLEPSGGGASDTQYF
.	TRBJ2-1	TRBV7-8	.	TGTGCCAGCAGCTTAGCGAATCTGCAGGGGGGGAATGAGCAGTTCTTC	CASSLANLQGGNEQFF
.	TRBJ2-5	TRBV4-1	.	TGCGCCAGCAGCCAAGAGAGTACAGGGTGGGAGACCCAGTACTTC	CASSQESTGWETQYF
TRBD1	TRBJ2-1	TRBV7-8	.	TGTGCCAGCAGCCCCTCAGGGGGACAGGGGTGGTTCTTC	CASSPSGGQGWFF
.	TRBJ2-3	TRBV7-2	few	TGTGCCAGCAGCCTCAGGGGCGTAGATACGCAGTATTTT	CASSLRGVDTQYF
.	TRBJ2-5	TRBV28	.	TGTGCCAGCAGTAAAGGGGTTCCGGGCCTGCCCGATTTC	CASSKGVPGLPDF
.	TRBJ1-2	TRBV12-3/TRBV12-4	few	TGTGCCAGCAGTTCGGACGGGGAGATCTATGGCTACACCTTC	CASSSDGEIYGYTF
.	TRBJ2-4	TRBV7-9	many	TGTGCCAGCAGCGCGACTAGTTATGGCGCCAAAAACATTCAGTACTTC	CASSATSYGAKNIQYF
.	TRBJ2-1	TRBV11-1	many	TGTGCCAGCAGCTCCGGACCCCGCAATGAGCAGTTCTTC	CASSSGPRNEQFF
.	TRBJ2-3	TRBV12-3/TRBV12-4	.	TGTGCCAGCACCCCTCTCCCAGATACGCAGTATTTT	CASTPLPDTQYF
.	TRBJ1-2	TRBV5-1	.	TGCGCCAGCAGCTTGGAGCCAGGTGGGGCAATTGGCTATGGCTACACCTTC	CASSLEPGGAIGYGYTF
.	TRBJ1-1	TRBV6-2/TRBV6-3	few	TGTGCCAGTAAAATGGGACTGAACACTGAAGCTTTCTTT	CASKMGLNTEAFF
TRBD1	TRBJ2-7	TRBV15	.	TGTGCCACCAGCACCGGACAGGGGGGTCGCGAGCAGTACTTC	CATSTGQGGREQYF